A selection of T cell receptor beta chains follows, all from one sample in a study of T cell repertoires in ileal Crohn's disease. The assay was immunoSEQ multiplex PCR, and TCRdb's table has in-frame clones only and misses some. Of about 17,000 clones in the sample, around 60% were seen once. Sequenced sample: ileal tissue. The receptors were sampled from an adult with Crohn's disease. The CDR3 runs from the conserved cysteine through the conserved F or W. A D gene is named only where the DNA matches it firmly. A clone size is listed for some rows: how often the clone was seen (once, few, many), or a class if it is expanded.

len	v_gene	abundance	j_gene	d_gene	CDR3nt	CDR3aa
14	TRBV2	NA	TRBJ1-1	NA	TGTGCCAGCAACACCATGCGGGCGAACACTGAAGCTTTCTTT	CASNTMRANTEAFF
14	TRBV30	once	TRBJ1-5	NA	TGTGCCTGGAGTCTTGATCAGGGATATCAGCCCCAGCATTTT	CAWSLDQGYQPQHF
14	TRBV2	NA	TRBJ2-7	NA	TGTGCCAGCAGTGAAAGTTCAGGGGGGCACGAGCAGTACTTC	CASSESSGGHEQYF
16	TRBV5-1	few	TRBJ2-2	NA	TGCGCCAGCAGCTTGGAACTCGGTTTTAACACCGGGGAGCTGTTTTTT	CASSLELGFNTGELFF
14	TRBV2	few	TRBJ1-1	NA	TGTGCCAGCAGTGTAGCGGGGCGCGGTATTGAAGCTTTCTTT	CASSVAGRGIEAFF
17	TRBV5-1	NA	TRBJ2-1	TRBD1	TGCGCCAGCAGCTTGGGACAGGGGGGAGTAACAAACAATGAGCAGTTCTTC	CASSLGQGGVTNNEQFF
11	TRBV6-6	NA	TRBJ2-7	NA	TGTGCCAGCAGTTACCACTACGAGCAGTACTTC	CASSYHYEQYF
15	TRBV6-6	NA	TRBJ2-7	TRBD2	TGTGCCAGCAAGGGATCCCCAGCGGGAGTGGTCGAGCAGTACTTC	CASKGSPAGVVEQYF
14	TRBV28	few	TRBJ2-7	TRBD1	TGTGCCAGCAGTCCACGGGACAGGGTTTACGAGCAGTACTTC	CASSPRDRVYEQYF
12	TRBV15	NA	TRBJ2-7	NA	TGTGCCACCAGCAGTGCCCGGCGGCAGCAGTACTTC	CATSSARRQQYF